This T cell receptor beta chain is drawn from a study of CD8 T cells in ankylosing spondylitis. TCRdb re-called the 5' RACE reads with MiXCR, one entry per CDR3 protein. This table holds 350,000 or so distinct CDR3 sequences, 7% to 9% found once. Concerning this clonotype itself: Its specificity is unknown.

Whole-study findings and limits: There was a TCR beta motif, made of roughly eight highly homologous variants, that appeared characteristic of ankylosing spondylitis blood.

The receptor was isolated from a male donor with ankylosing spondylitis. Sequencing was carried out using blood, either unsorted or a sorted T cell fraction (not recorded which).

The CDR3 is CSARLLSGMQAFWEQFF. The CDR3 DNA follows: TGCAGTGCTAGACTTCTTAGCGGGATGCAGGCTTTTTGGGAGCAGTTCTTC. This chain uses TRBV20-1 with TRBJ2-1, with 8 bases matching TRBD2. Losses at the gene ends were 2 bases for V and 10 bases for J; bases not matched to a gene: 19. The CDR3 has 17 amino acids. Germline CDR1 reads DFQATT; CDR2 reads SNEGSKA (reference sequence).